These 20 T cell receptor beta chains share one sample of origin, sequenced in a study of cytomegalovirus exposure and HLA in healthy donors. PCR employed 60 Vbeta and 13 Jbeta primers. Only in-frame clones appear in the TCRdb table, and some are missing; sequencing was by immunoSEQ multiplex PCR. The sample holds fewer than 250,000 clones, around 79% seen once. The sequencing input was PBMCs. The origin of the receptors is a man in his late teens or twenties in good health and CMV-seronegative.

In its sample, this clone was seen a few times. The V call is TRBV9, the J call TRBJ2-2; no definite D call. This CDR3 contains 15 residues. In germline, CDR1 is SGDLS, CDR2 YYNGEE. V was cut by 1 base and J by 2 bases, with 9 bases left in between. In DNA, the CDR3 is TGTGCCAGCAGCGTATCTGGCGGTAACACCGGGGAGCTGTTTTTT. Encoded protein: CASSVSGGNTGELFF.

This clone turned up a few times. The CDR3 DNA is TGTGCCAGCAGCTTAGCCCGATTGGGACAGACGTCTGGAAACACCATATATTTT. Protein sequence: CASSLARLGQTSGNTIYF. The chain employs TRBV7-8 and TRBJ1-3; 7 bases are a match to TRBD1. Germline V gene sequence: CDR1 SGHVS, CDR2 FQNEAQ. The CDR3 sequence is 18 residues long. V shed 0 bases, J shed 1 base, and the junction held 9 bases outside the gene matches.

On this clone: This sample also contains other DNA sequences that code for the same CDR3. The CDR3 region is CASRASGREQYF. CDR3 bases: TGTGCCAGCAGGGCTAGCGGGAGGGAGCAGTACTTC. The rearrangement joins TRBV2 to TRBJ2-7; 11 bases match TRBD2. The J segment lost 7 bases and the V segment lost 6 bases, leaving 2 bases of the junction unmatched. From germline, CDR1 is SNHLY and CDR2 FYNNEI. The CDR3 covers 12 residues.

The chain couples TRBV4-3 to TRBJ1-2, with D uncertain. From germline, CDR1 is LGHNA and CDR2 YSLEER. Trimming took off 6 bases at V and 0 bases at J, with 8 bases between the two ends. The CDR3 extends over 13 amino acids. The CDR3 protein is CASSQATNYGYTF. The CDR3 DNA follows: TGCGCCAGCAGTCAGGCGACTAACTATGGCTACACCTTC.

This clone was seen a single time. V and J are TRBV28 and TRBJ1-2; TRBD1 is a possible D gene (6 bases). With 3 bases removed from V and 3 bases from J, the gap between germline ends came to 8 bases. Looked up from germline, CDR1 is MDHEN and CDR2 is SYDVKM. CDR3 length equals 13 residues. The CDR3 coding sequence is TGTGCCAGCAGTTTTACAGGGCACTATGGCTACACCTTC. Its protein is CASSFTGHYGYTF.

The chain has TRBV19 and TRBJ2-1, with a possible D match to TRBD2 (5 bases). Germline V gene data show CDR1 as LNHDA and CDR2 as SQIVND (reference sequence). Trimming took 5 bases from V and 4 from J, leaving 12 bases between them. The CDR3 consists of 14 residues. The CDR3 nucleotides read TGTGCCAGTAGTCCCGTTAGCGCTTACAATGAGCAGTTCTTC. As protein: CASSPVSAYNEQFF.

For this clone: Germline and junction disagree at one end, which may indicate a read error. DNA for the CDR3: TGCGCCAGCAGTTTTAAGCGGTGGAGCTCCTACGAGCAGTACTTC. Amino acids: CASSFKRWSSYEQYF. This chain joins TRBV27 and TRBJ2-5, with a weak D call TRBD2 (5 bases). Gene TRBJ2-7 matches the end of the DNA better, so the J call may be wrong. The CDR3 loop spans 15 amino acids. Germline values: CDR1 MNHEY, CDR2 SMNVEV (reference sequence).

CDR3 residues: CASSLALRETQYF. The CDR3 DNA reads TGTGCCAGCAGCTTAGCCCTGAGGGAGACCCAGTACTTC. The chain carries TRBV7-6 and TRBJ2-5; no firm D call. The CDR3 is 13 residues long. CDR1 SGHVS and CDR2 FNYEAQ come from the germline V gene. V shed 0 bases and J shed 5 bases, with 7 bases lying between them.

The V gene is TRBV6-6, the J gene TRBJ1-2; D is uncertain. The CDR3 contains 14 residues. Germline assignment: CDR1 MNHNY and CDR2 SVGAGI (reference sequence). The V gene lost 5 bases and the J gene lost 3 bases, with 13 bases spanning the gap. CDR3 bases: TGTGCCAGCAGTGTAAGTTTCCGGGACTATGGCTACACCTTC. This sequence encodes CASSVSFRDYGYTF.

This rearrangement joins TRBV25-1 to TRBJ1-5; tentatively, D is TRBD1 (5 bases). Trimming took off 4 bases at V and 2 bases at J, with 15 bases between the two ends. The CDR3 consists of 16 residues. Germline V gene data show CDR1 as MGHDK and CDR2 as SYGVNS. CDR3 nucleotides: TGTGCCAGCAGTGGTTGGGGGGAAGGAGGCAATCAGCCCCAGCATTTT. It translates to CASSGWGEGGNQPQHF.

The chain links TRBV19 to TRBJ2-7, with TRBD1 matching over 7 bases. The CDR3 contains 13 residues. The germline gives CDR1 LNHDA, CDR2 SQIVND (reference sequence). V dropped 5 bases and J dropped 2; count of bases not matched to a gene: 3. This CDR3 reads CASSFGTAYEQYF. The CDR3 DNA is TGTGCCAGTAGTTTCGGGACAGCCTACGAGCAGTACTTC.

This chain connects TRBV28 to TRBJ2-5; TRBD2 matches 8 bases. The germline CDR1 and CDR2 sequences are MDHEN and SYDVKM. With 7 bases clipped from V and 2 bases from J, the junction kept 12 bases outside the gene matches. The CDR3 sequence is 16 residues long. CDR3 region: CASKLAGFARQETQYF. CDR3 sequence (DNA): TGTGCCAGCAAATTAGCGGGATTTGCGAGGCAAGAGACCCAGTACTTC.

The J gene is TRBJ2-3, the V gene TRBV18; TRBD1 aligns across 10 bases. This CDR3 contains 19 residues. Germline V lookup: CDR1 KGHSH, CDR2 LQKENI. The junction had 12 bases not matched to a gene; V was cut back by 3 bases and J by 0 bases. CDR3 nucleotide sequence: TGTGCCAGCTCACCGCTTCCCCTGGGACAGGGGACTAGCACAGATACGCAGTATTTT. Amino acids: CASSPLPLGQGTSTDTQYF.

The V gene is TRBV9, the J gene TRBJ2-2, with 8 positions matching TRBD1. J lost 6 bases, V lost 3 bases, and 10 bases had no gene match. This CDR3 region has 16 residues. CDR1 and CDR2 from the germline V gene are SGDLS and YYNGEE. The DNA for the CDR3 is TGTGCCAGCAGCGGCCAGGGACAGGTGTCGGCCGGGGAGCTGTTTTTT. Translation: CASSGQGQVSAGELFF. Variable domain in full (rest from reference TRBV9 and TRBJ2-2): DSGVTQTPKHLITATGQRVTLRCSPRSGDLSVYWYQQSLDQGLQFLIQYYNGEERAKGNILERFSAQQFPDLHSELNLSSLELGDSALYFCASSGQGQVSAGELFFGEGSRLTVL.

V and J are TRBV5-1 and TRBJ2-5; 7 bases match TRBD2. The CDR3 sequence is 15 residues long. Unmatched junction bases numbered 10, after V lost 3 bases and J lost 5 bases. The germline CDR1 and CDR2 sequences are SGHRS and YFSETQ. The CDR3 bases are TGCGCCAGCAGCTGGGAGGGCCAGGGCCGCGAGACCCAGTACTTC. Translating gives CASSWEGQGRETQYF. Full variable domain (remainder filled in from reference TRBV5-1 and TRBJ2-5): KAGVTQTPRYLIKTRGQQVTLSCSPISGHRSVSWYQQTPGQGLQFLFEYFSETQRNKGNFPGRFSGRQFSNSRSEMNVSTLELGDSALYLCASSWEGQGRETQYFGPGTRLLVL.

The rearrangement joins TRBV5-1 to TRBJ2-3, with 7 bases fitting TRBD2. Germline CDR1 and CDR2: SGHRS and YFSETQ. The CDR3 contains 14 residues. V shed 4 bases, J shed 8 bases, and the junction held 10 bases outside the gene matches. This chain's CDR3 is CASSRPEAGATQYF. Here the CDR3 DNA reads TGCGCCAGCAGCCGTCCGGAGGCGGGAGCTACGCAGTATTTT.

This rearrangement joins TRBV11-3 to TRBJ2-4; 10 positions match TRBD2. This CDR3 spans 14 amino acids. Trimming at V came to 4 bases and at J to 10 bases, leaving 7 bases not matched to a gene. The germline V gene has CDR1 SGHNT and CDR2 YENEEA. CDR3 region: CASSSLAGEGIQYF. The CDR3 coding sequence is TGTGCCAGCAGCTCCCTAGCGGGGGAGGGGATTCAGTACTTC.

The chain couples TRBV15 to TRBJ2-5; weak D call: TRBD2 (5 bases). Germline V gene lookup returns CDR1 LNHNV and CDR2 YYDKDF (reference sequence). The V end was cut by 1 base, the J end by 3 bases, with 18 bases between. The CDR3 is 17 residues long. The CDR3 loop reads CATSRVTTGKGKETQYF. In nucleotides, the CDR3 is TGTGCCACCAGCAGAGTCACTACGGGGAAAGGAAAAGAGACCCAGTACTTC.

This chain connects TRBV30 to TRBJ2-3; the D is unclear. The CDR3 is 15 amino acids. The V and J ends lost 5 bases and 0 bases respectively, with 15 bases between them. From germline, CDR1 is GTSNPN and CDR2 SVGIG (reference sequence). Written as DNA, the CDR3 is TGTGCCTGGGAAAGAGACTTCCAGAGCACAGATACGCAGTATTTT. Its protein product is CAWERDFQSTDTQYF.

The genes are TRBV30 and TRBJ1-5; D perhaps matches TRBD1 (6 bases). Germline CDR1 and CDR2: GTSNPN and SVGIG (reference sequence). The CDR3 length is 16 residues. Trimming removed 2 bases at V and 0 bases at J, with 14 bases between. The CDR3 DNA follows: TGTGCCTGGAGTTTTGGACAGCAATATAGCAATCAGCCCCAGCATTTT. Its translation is CAWSFGQQYSNQPQHF.